These T cell receptor beta chains were read from a single sample in a study of beta chain features in type 1 diabetes. Profiled with immunoSEQ multiplex PCR; TCRdb holds only in-frame clones, not every one. The sample shows about 150,000 clones, almost 8% of them seen only once. Sequenced input: central memory CD4+ T cells from blood. The receptors originated from a young man with type 1 diabetes. The conserved cysteine and the conserved F or W are not part of the CDR3 here. Each record gives: CDR3 length, V gene, J gene, CDR3 protein.

13	TRBV7-2	TRBJ2-3	ASSLYGGNTDTQY
11	TRBV30	TRBJ2-1	AWSKLAGDEQF
12	TRBV5-4	TRBJ2-4	ASSLAGGKNIQY
12	TRBV5-1	TRBJ1-1	ASSGIQGAAEAF
11	TRBV11-2	TRBJ1-1	ASSRAETGRAF
10	TRBV6-5	TRBJ1-4	ASSYAGEKLF
12	TRBV9	TRBJ2-3	ASSPYGAADTQY
12	TRBV10-3	TRBJ1-1	AISGKGVETEAF
10	TRBV18	TRBJ2-7	ASSRPGGEQY
14	TRBV19	TRBJ1-2	ASTTVVGQGDYGYT
15	TRBV4-1	TRBJ2-1	ASSPGLAGGKGNEQF
12	TRBV7-2	TRBJ2-1	ASSPGVAGNEQF
12	TRBV9	TRBJ2-6	ASSPLSGANVLT
12	TRBV5-1	TRBJ2-1	ASSLGGGSGEQF
14	TRBV18	TRBJ2-6	ASSPSGGLGANVLT
12	TRBV18	TRBJ1-2	ASSPLSQNYGYT
13	TRBV6-5	TRBJ1-6	ASSSEMGGSSPLH
8	TRBV29-1	TRBJ1-2	SVEAPGYT
16	TRBV5-1	TRBJ1-2	ASSLDGTGSMANYGYT
14	TRBV5-1	TRBJ2-1	ASSKTSGGSYNEQF
14	TRBV11-2	TRBJ1-1	ASSPGTGGRYTEAF
10	TRBV5-1	TRBJ2-7	ASRSANYEQY
14	TRBV28	TRBJ1-1	ASSERGLTGGTEAF
12	TRBV28	TRBJ2-1	ASSFRPAGDEQF
15	TRBV7-2	TRBJ1-6	ASSLASFGTGGNTLH
9	TRBV20-1	TRBJ1-2	SASDRGGYT
9	TRBV19	TRBJ1-2	ATRTGSGYT
11	TRBV2	TRBJ2-7	ASSESVTGEQY
14	TRBV4-1	TRBJ2-1	ASSQDSSGRLGEQF
12	TRBV5-1	TRBJ2-3	ASRGGASTDTQY
12	TRBV14	-	ASSQDGSWYEQY
13	TRBV5-4	TRBJ2-1	ASRVGTSGYNEQF
11	TRBV5-1	TRBJ1-2	ASSLSGIYGYT